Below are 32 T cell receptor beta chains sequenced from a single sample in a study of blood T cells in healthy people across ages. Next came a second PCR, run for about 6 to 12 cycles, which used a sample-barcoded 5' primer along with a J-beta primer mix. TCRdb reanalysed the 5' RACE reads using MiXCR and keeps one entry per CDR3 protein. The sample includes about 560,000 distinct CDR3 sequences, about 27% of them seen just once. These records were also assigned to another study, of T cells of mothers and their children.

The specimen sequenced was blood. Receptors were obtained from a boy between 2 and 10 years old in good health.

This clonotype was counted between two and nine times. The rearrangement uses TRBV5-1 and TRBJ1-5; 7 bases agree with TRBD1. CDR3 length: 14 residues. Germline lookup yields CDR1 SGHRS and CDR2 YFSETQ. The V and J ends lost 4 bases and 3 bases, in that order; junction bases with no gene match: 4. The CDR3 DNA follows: TGCGCCAGCAGCCAGGGGGAGACCAATCAGCCCCAGCATTTT. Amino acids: CASSQGETNQPQHF.

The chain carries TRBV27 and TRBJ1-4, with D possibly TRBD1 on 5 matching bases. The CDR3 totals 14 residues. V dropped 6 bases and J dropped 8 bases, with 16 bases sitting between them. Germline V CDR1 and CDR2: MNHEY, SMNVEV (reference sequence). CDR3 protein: CASRRQGEREKLFF. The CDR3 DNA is TGTGCCAGCAGGAGGCAGGGAGAGCGCGAAAAACTGTTTTTT. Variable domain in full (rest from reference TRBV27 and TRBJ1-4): EAQVTQNPRYLITVTGKKLTVTCSQNMNHEYMSWYRQDPGLGLRQIYYSMNVEVTDKGDVPEGYKVSRKEKRNFPLILESPSPNQTSLYFCASRRQGEREKLFFGSGTQLSVL.

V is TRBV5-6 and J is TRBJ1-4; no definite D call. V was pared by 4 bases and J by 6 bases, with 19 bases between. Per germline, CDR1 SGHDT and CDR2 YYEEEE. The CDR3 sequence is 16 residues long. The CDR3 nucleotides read TGTGCCAGCAGCCCCTGGGATTTCCGACTTGATGAAAAACTGTTTTTT. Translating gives CASSPWDFRLDEKLFF.

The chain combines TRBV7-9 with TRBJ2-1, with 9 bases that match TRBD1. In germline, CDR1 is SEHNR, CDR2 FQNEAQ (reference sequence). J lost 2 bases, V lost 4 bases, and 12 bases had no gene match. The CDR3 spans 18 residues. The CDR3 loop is CASSSSRDRVRAYNEQFF. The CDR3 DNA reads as TGTGCCAGCAGCTCGTCCCGGGACAGGGTACGAGCCTACAATGAGCAGTTCTTC. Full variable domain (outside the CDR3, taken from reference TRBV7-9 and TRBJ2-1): DTGVSQNPRHKITKRGQNVTFRCDPISEHNRLYWYRQTLGQGPEFLTYFQNEAQLEKSRLLSDRFSAERPKGSFSTLEIQRTEQGDSAMYLCASSSSRDRVRAYNEQFFGPGTRLTVL.

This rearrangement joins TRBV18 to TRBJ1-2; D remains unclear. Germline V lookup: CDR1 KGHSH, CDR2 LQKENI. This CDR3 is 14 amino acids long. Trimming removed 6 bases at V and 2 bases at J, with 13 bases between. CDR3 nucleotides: TGTGCCAGCTCCCTCATGGACGGGAACTATGGCTACACCTTC. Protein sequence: CASSLMDGNYGYTF.

DNA for the CDR3: TGTGCCAGCAGCCCGGTTTCGGGGGAGCAGTACTTC. Translating it yields CASSPVSGEQYF. V gene TRBV3-1 combines with J gene TRBJ2-7; possibly TRBD2 for D (5 bases). The CDR3 contains 12 residues. Germline CDR1 LGHDT, CDR2 YNNKEL (reference sequence). Trimming shortened V by 4 bases and J by 7 bases, and 11 bases separated the two germline ends.

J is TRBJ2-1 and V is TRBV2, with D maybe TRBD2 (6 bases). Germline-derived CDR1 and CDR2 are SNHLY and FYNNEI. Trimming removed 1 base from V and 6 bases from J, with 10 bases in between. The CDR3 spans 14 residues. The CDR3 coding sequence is TGTGCCAGCAGTGAAGGGAGTAGCGGCAATGAGCAGTTCTTC. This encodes CASSEGSSGNEQFF.

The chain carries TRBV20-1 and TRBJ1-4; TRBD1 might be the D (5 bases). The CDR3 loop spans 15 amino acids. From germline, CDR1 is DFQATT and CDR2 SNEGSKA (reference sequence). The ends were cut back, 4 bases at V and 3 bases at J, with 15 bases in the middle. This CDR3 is CSATKQTDANEKLFF. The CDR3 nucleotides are TGCAGTGCTACGAAACAGACAGACGCTAATGAAAAACTGTTTTTT.

The DNA of the CDR3 is TGTGCCAGCAGTGTAATCGGGACTAGCAGTGAGACCCAGTACTTC. This encodes CASSVIGTSSETQYF. The gene calls are TRBV6-1 and TRBJ2-5, with 9 positions matching TRBD2. This CDR3 has 15 amino acids. CDR1 is MNHNS and CDR2 is SASEGT in the germline V gene. The V segment lost 4 bases and the J segment 5 bases; nucleotides outside the gene matches: 8.

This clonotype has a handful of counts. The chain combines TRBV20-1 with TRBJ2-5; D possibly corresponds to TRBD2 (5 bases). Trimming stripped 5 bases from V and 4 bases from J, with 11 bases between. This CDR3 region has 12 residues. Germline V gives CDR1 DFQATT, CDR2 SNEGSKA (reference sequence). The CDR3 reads CSAWTPGETQYF. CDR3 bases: TGCAGTGCTTGGACTCCTGGAGAGACCCAGTACTTC.

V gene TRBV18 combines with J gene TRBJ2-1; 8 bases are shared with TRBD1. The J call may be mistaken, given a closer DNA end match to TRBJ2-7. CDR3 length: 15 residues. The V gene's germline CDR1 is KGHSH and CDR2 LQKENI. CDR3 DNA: TGTGCCAGCTCGGAGAGGGACAGGTCGCCGGGTGAGCAGTACTTC. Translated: CASSERDRSPGEQYF.

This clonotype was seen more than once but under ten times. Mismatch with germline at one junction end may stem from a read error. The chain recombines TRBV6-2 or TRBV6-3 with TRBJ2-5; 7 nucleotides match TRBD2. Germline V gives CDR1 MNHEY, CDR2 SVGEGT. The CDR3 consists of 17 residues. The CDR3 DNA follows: TGTGCCAGCAGCTACCGGCTAGCGGCCGAATCGGGAGAGACCCGGTACTTC. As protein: CASSYRLAAESGETRYF.

The CDR3: CATSQQGAGFGVNEKLFF. The CDR3, as DNA: TGTGCCACCAGCCAACAAGGGGCAGGGTTTGGGGTTAATGAAAAACTGTTTTTT. The J gene is TRBJ1-4, the V gene TRBV15, with D possibly matching TRBD1 (5 bases). The CDR3 is 18 amino acids. Per germline, CDR1 LNHNV and CDR2 YYDKDF (reference sequence). Trimming pared 5 bases from V and 4 bases from J, leaving 23 bases between.

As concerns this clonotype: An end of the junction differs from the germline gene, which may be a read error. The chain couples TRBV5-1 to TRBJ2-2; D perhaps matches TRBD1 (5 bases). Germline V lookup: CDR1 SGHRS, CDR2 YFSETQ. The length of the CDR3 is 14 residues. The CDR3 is CASSLHRNTRELFF. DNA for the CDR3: TGCGCCAGCAGCTTGCACAGGAACACCAGGGAGCTGTTTTTT.

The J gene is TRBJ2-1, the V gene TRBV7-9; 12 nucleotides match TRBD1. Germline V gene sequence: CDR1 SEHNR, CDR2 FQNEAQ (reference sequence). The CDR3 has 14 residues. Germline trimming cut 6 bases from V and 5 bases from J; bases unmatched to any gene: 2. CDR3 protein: CASRGQGADNEQFF. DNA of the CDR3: TGTGCCAGCAGGGGACAGGGGGCGGACAATGAGCAGTTCTTC.

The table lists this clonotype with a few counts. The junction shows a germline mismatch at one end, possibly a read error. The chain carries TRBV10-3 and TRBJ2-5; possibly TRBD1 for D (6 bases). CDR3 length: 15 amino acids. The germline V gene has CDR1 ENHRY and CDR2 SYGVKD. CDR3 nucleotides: TGTGCCATCAGGGGAGAGGACAGAATGCAAGAGGCCCAGTACTTC. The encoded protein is CAIRGEDRMQEAQYF.

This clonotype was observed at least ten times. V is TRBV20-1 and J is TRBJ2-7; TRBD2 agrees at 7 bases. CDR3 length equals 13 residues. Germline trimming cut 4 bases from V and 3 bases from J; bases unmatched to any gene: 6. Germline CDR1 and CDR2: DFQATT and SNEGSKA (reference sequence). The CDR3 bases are TGCAGTGCTAATAAGCGGGGCCACTACGAGCAGTACTTC. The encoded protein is CSANKRGHYEQYF.

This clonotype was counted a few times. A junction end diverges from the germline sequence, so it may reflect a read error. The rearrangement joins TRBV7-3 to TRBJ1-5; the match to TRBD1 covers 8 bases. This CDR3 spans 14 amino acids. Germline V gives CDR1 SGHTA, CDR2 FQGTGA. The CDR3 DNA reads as TGTGCCAGCAGCTTAGGACAGGGTAATCAGCCCCTGCATTTT. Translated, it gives CASSLGQGNQPLHF.

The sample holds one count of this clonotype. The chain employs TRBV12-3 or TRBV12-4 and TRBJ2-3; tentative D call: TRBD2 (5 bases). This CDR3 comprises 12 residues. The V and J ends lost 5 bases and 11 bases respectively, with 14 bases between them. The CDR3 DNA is TGTGCCAGCAGTGTGGGAGTACGGGGGCAGTATTTT. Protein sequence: CASSVGVRGQYF.

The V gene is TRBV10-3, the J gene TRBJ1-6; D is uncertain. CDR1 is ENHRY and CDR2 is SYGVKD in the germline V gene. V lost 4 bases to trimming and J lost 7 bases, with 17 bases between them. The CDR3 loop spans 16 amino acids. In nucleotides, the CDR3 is TGTGCCATCAGTGGGACGTCTGCCGCGGGGAATTCACCCCTCCACTTT. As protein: CAISGTSAAGNSPLHF.

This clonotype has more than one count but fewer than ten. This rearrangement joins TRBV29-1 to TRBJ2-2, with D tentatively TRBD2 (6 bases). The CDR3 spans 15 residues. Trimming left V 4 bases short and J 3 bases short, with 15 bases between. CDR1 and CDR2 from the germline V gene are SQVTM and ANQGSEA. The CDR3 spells CSVVPVAEDTGELFF. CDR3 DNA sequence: TGCAGCGTTGTTCCGGTAGCGGAGGACACCGGGGAGCTGTTTTTT.

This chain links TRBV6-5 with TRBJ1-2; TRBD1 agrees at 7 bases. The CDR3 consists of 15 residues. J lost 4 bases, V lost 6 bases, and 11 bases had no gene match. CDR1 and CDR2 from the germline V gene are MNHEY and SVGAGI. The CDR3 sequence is CASRLQGPPSYGYTF. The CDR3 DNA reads TGTGCCAGCAGGCTACAGGGGCCGCCCAGCTATGGCTACACCTTC.

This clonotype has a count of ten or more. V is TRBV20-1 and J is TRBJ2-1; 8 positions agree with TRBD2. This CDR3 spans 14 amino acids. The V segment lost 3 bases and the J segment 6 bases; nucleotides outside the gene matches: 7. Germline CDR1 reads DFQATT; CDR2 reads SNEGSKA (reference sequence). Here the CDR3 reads CSASRLAGSNEQFF. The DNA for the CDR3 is TGCAGTGCTAGTCGCCTAGCGGGCTCCAATGAGCAGTTCTTC.

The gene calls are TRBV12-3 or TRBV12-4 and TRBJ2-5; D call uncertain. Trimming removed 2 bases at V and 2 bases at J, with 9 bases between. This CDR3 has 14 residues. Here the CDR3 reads CASSLSYGQETQYF. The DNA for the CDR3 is TGTGCCAGCAGTTTATCCTACGGGCAAGAGACCCAGTACTTC.

Here the CDR3 reads CSATRQGSHTEAFF. As DNA, the CDR3 is TGCAGTGCTACCAGACAGGGGTCTCACACTGAAGCTTTCTTT. This sequence joins TRBV20-1 and TRBJ1-1; 8 bases fit TRBD1. The CDR3 covers 14 residues. Germline lookup yields CDR1 DFQATT and CDR2 SNEGSKA (reference sequence). V gave up 4 bases and J gave up 3 bases; unmatched junction bases: 7.

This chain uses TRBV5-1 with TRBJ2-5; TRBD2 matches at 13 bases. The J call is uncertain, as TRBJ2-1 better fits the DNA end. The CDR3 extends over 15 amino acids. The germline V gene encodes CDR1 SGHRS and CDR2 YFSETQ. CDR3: CASSLGTSGGGEQFF. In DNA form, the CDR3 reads TGCGCCAGCAGCTTGGGGACTAGCGGGGGAGGCGAGCAGTTCTTC.

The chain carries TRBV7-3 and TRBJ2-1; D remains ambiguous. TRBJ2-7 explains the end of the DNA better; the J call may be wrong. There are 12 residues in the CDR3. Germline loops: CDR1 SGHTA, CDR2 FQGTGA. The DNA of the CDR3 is TGTGCCAGCAGCCCCCTCACCTACGAGCAGTACTTC. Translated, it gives CASSPLTYEQYF.

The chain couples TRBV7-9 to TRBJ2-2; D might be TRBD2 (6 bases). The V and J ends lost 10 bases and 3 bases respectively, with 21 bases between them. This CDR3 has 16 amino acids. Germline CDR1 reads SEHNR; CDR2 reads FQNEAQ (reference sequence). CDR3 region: CATTTLTRGDTGELFF. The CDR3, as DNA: TGTGCCACCACGACTCTGACTAGAGGGGACACCGGGGAGCTGTTTTTT.

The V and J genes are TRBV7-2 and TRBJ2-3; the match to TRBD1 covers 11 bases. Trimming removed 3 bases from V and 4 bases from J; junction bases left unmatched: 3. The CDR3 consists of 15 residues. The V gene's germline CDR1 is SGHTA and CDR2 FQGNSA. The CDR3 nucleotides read TGTGCCAGCAGCTTCGGGACAGGGGGTGCAGATACGCAGTATTTT. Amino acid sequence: CASSFGTGGADTQYF.

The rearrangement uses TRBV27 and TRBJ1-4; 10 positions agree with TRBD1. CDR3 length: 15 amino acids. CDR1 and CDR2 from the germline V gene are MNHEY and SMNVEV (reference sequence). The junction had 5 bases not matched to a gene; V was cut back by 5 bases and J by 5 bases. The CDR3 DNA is TGTGCCAGCAGTGCCGGGGGACAGGGGAATGAAAAACTGTTTTTT. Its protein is CASSAGGQGNEKLFF.

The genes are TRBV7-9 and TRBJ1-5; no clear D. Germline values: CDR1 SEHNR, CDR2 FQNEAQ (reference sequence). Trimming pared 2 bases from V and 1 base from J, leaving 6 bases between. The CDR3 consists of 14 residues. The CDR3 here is CASSLQWSNQPQHF. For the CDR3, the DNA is TGTGCCAGCAGCTTACAGTGGAGCAATCAGCCCCAGCATTTT.

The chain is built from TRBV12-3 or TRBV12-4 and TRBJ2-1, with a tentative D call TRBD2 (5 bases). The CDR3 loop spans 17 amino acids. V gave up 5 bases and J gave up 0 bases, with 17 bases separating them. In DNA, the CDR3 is TGTGCCAGCAGTCCACAAGGACCGGGGAGCTCCTACAATGAGCAGTTCTTC. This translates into CASSPQGPGSSYNEQFF.